The present T cell receptor beta chain was sequenced within a study of control samples from healthy donors and cancer patients. The CDR3 spans 13 residues. Trimming pared 1 base from V and 5 bases from J, leaving 8 bases between. TCRdb keeps only in-frame clones here, not all; method: immunoSEQ multiplex PCR. The repertoire holds 150,000 to 200,000 clones, with just over 85% as singletons. Material: blood. The chain uses TRBV12-3 or TRBV12-4 and TRBJ2-5; D gene ambiguous. The receptor was derived from a woman between 25 and 40 years old in good health. The DNA of the CDR3 is TGTGCCAGCAGTTTAGGGGTCGGGGAGACCCAGTACTTC. Translation gives CASSLGVGETQYF.